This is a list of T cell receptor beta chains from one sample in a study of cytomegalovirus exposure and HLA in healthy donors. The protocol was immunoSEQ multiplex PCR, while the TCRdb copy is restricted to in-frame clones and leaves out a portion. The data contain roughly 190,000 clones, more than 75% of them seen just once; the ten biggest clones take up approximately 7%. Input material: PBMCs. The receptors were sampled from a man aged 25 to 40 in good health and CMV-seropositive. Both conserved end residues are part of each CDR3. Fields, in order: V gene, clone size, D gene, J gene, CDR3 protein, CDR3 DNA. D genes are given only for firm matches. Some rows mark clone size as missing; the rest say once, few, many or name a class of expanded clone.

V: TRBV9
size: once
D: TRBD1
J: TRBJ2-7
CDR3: CASSERGTGVGYEQYF
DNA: TGTGCCAGCAGCGAACGCGGGACAGGGGTTGGCTACGAGCAGTACTTC

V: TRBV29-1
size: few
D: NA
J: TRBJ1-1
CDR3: CSAIGDTGYTEAFF
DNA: TGCAGCGCCATCGGAGACACAGGGTACACTGAAGCTTTCTTT

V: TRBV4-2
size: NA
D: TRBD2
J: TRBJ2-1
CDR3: CASSQDGSGDPYNEQFF
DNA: TGTGCCAGCAGCCAAGATGGTAGCGGGGACCCTTACAATGAGCAGTTCTTC

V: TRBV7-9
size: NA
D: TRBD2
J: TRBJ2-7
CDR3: CASSQGLANYEQYF
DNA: TGTGCCAGCAGCCAGGGACTAGCGAACTACGAGCAGTACTTC

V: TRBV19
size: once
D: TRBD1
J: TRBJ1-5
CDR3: CASSTTGGNQPQHF
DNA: TGTGCCAGTAGTACGACAGGGGGCAATCAGCCCCAGCATTTT

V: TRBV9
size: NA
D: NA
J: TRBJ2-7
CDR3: CASSVGVRHEQYF
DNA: TGTGCCAGCAGCGTAGGAGTCCGCCACGAGCAGTACTTC

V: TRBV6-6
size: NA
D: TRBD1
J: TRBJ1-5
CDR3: CASSYSGQGPHQPQHF
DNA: TGTGCCAGCAGTTACTCAGGACAGGGACCGCATCAGCCCCAGCATTTT

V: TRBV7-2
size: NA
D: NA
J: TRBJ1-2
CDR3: CASSLAHLGPTREGYTF
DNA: TGTGCCAGCAGCTTAGCGCATTTGGGACCTACACGCGAAGGCTACACCTTC

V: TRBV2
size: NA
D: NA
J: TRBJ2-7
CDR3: CASRPGPLTPEQYF
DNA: TGTGCCAGCAGACCGGGACCCCTCACTCCCGAGCAGTACTTC

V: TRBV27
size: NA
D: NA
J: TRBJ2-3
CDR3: CASSLIGGAQYF
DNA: TGTGCCAGCAGTTTGATCGGAGGGGCGCAGTATTTT

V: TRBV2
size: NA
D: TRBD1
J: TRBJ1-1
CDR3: CATRGGYGLAFF
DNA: TGTGCCACCAGGGGGGGGTACGGTCTGGCTTTCTTT

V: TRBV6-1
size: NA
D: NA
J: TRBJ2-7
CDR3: CASSAGRLGPYEQYF
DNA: TGTGCCAGCAGTGCTGGACGGCTTGGGCCCTACGAGCAGTACTTC

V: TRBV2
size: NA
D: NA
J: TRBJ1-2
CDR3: CASEYGQNSPGYTF
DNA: TGTGCCAGCGAGTACGGACAGAACTCTCCTGGCTACACCTTC

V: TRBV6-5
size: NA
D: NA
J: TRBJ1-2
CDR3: CASSYSVGGHYGYTF
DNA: TGTGCCAGCAGTTACTCAGTAGGGGGGCACTATGGCTACACCTTC

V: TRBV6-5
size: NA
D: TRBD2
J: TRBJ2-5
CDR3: CASRGGGETQYF
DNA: TGTGCCAGCCGGGGGGGAGGGGAGACCCAGTACTTC

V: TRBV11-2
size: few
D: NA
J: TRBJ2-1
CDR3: CASSLVGLYNEQFF
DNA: TGTGCCAGCAGCTTAGTGGGCCTCTACAATGAGCAGTTCTTC

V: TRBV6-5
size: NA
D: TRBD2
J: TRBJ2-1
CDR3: CASSYHGTSEFF
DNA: TGTGCCAGCAGTTACCACGGGACTAGCGAGTTCTTC

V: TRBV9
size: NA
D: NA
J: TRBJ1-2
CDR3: CASSPWYRGDGYTF
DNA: TGTGCCAGCAGCCCGTGGTATAGGGGGGATGGCTACACCTTC

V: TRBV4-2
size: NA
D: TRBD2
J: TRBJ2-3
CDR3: CASSQGASGSDTQYF
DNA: TGTGCCAGCAGCCAAGGGGCTAGCGGGTCGGATACGCAGTATTTT

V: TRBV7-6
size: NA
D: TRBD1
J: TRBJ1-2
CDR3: CASSRTGGAGYGYTF
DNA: TGTGCCAGCAGCCGTACAGGGGGCGCCGGCTATGGCTACACCTTC

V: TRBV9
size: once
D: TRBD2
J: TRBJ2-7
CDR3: CASSVGLAGAEQYF
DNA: TGTGCCAGCAGCGTAGGACTAGCGGGGGCCGAGCAGTACTTC

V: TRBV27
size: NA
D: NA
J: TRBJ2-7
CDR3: CASSFPLLCDSYEQYF
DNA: TGTGCCAGCAGTTTTCCCCTATTATGCGACTCCTACGAGCAGTACTTC

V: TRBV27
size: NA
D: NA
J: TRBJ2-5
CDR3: CASSPRTPETQYF
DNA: TGTGCCAGCAGTCCGAGGACCCCAGAGACCCAGTACTTC

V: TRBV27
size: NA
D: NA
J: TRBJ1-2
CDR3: CASRNYYGYTF
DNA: TGTGCCAGCAGGAATTACTATGGCTACACCTTC

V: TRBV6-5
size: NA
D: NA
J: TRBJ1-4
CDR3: CASSPGRVTNEKLFF
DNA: TGTGCCAGCAGCCCCGGAAGAGTTACTAATGAAAAACTGTTTTTT

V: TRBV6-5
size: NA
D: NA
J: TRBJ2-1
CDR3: CASSYSFPGHEQFF
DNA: TGTGCCAGCAGTTACTCATTTCCGGGGCATGAGCAGTTCTTC

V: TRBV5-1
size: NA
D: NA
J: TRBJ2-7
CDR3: CASSLVGGSAYEQYF
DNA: TGCGCCAGCAGCTTGGTCGGGGGCTCGGCCTACGAGCAGTACTTC

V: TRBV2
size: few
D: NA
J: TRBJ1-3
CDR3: CASSERYRPSNTIYF
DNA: TGTGCCAGCAGTGAGCGGTATCGACCTAGCAACACCATATATTTT

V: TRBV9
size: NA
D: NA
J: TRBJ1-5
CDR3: CASSVGGAGQPQHF
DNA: TGTGCCAGCAGCGTAGGAGGGGCCGGACAGCCCCAGCATTTT

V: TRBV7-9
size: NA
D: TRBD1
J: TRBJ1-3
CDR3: CASSSQGAAGNTIYF
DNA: TGTGCCAGCAGTTCACAGGGGGCTGCTGGAAACACCATATATTTT

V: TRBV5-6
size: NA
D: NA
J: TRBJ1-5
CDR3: CASSLSGIGLDNQPQHF
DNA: TGTGCCAGCAGCTTGTCCGGAATAGGGTTGGACAATCAGCCCCAGCATTTT

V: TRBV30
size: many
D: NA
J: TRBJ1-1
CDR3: CAWTGPLNTEAFF
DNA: TGTGCCTGGACCGGGCCCCTGAACACTGAAGCTTTCTTT